Given below is one TCR beta chain in context. Its antigen is still unknown. This record belongs to a study of OX40 agonist ivuxolimab in advanced cancers. Study as a whole: Three partial responders included one hepatocellular carcinoma patient and two cutaneous melanoma patients. Study-level findings and limits: Also showing low normalized T-cell clonal expansion were some of the nonresponders. The antigen specificity of the peripheral T cells (those that were expanded) was not determined.

Deletions cut 6 bases from V and 3 bases from J, with 9 bases between. The CDR3 extends over 12 amino acids. The V gene's germline CDR1 is MNHNS and CDR2 SASEGT. Sequencing was performed with immunoSEQ multiplex PCR; in TCRdb, only in-frame clones are kept and a portion is missing. The repertoire holds under 80,000 clones, with almost 90% as singletons. This sample comprised CD4+ or CD8+ T cells sorted from blood, obtained in a trial of the OX40 agonist ivuxolimab. This sequence was found in an adult with an advanced solid tumor such as melanoma, head and neck, liver or kidney cancer. The chain is built from TRBV6-1 and TRBJ2-7; D is perhaps TRBD1 (5 bases). The CDR3 is CASSRAHYEQYF. The CDR3 DNA is TGTGCCAGCAGCAGGGCCCACTACGAGCAGTACTTC.